Described below is a single TCR beta chain sequence and its context. No antigen is known for it. This entry is derived from a study of Ad26.COV2.S vaccination and SARS-CoV-2 variants. Study-level points and caveats: Substantial breadth was reported for post-vaccination spike-specific CD8+ and CD4+ T cells. Across vaccine and placebo recipients, the breadth of non-spike TCRs was similar.

As to treatment: 15 to 20 received Ad26.COV2.S at low or high dose, single or two shots; a few received placebo; per-sample allocation not given. After the first vaccine or placebo injection, samples were drawn on day 63. Data came from immunoSEQ multiplex PCR; TCRdb stores just in-frame clones and leaves some out. The table includes 300,000 to 400,000 clones, about 82% detected once. The germline CDR1 and CDR2 sequences are SGHNT and YENEEA. After removal of 5 bases from V and 5 bases from J, the junction contained 13 bases not matched to a gene. The CDR3 spans 16 residues. The clonotype comes from a person aged 18 to 65 who received the Ad26.COV2.S COVID-19 vaccine or a placebo. The chain links TRBV11-3 to TRBJ2-5; 8 positions match TRBD1. Sequenced here: peripheral blood, sampled in a trial of Ad26.COV2.S vaccine versus placebo. The CDR3 nucleotides are TGTGCCAGCAGCGACCAGGGAGGACAGGGTCGGGAGACCCAGTACTTC. This gives the protein CASSDQGGQGRETQYF.